Listed here is a single TCR beta chain. This CDR3 is 15 amino acids long. The V segment lost 0 bases and the J segment 4 bases; nucleotides outside the gene matches: 3. Germline V lookup: CDR1 LGHNA, CDR2 YNFKEQ. These data belong to a study of T-cell memory formation after mild COVID-19. TCRdb fed the 5' RACE reads into MiXCR, producing one record per CDR3 protein. The table lists more than 70,000 distinct CDR3 sequences, about 15% of them singletons. The J gene is TRBJ2-3, the V gene TRBV4-2; 8 positions agree with TRBD2. Sequencing input: PBMCs or a T cell subset sorted from them (not recorded which). The receptor comes from an adult woman who had mild COVID-19 (a few samples of this study predate the infection). Cell type and time point are not known. The CDR3 nucleotides read TGTGCCAGCAGCCAAGATCGGGGGGGCCCAGATACGCAGTATTTT. This sequence encodes CASSQDRGGPDTQYF.